The 26 T cell receptor beta chains below all came from one sample that was sequenced in a study of blood T cells in healthy people across ages. Then a second PCR, running about 6 to 12 cycles, was carried out with a sample-barcoded 5' primer and a J-beta primer mix. MiXCR was run by TCRdb on the 5' RACE reads, yielding one entry per CDR3 protein. The data hold hundreds of thousands of distinct CDR3 sequences, with more than 25% observed a single time. Input material: blood. Receptors originate from an elderly woman in good health.

The chain employs TRBV20-1 and TRBJ2-3; 8 bases map to TRBD2. V dropped 1 base and J dropped 3; count of bases not matched to a gene: 9. This CDR3 spans 16 amino acids. CDR1 DFQATT and CDR2 SNEGSKA come from the germline V gene (reference sequence). The CDR3 nucleotides read TGCAGTGCTAGAGGTTCGGGGGGGCCAGGAACAGATACGCAGTATTTT. It specifies CSARGSGGPGTDTQYF.

As for this clonotype: A read error is possible here, since a much larger clone lies one base away. The rearrangement links TRBV5-1 to TRBJ2-5; D gene uncertain. The germline V gene has CDR1 SGHRS and CDR2 YFSETQ. V was pared by 3 bases and J by 4 bases, with 13 bases between. The CDR3 length is 14 residues. The CDR3 region is CASSWINIGETQYF. The CDR3 nucleotides are TGCGCCAGCAGCTGGATCAACATTGGAGAGACCCAGTACTTC. Combining the CDR3 with reference TRBV5-1 and TRBJ2-5 gives the whole variable domain KAGVTQTPRYLIKTRGQQVTLSCSPISGHRSVSWYQQTPGQGLQFLFEYFSETQRNKGNFPGRFSGRQFSNSRSEMNVSTLELGDSALYLCASSWINIGETQYFGPGTRLLVL.

This clonotype was counted many times. The chain couples TRBV11-2 to TRBJ2-7, with 10 bases aligning to TRBD1. This CDR3 comprises 17 residues. V was pared by 4 bases and J by 3 bases, with 12 bases of the junction left unmatched. Germline V gives CDR1 SGHAT, CDR2 FQNNGV. The CDR3 loop is CASSSQWARTGGYEQYF. CDR3 bases: TGTGCCAGCAGCTCTCAATGGGCCCGGACAGGGGGCTACGAGCAGTACTTC.

There are many counts of this clonotype. This sequence joins TRBV5-1 and TRBJ1-5; D is uncertain. Trimming cost V 0 bases and J 5 bases, with 12 bases left between them. Germline CDR1 and CDR2: SGHRS and YFSETQ. This CDR3 is built from 15 residues. The CDR3 DNA reads as TGCGCCAGCAGCTTGGACACCTCGGGCCATCAGCCCCAGCATTTT. Its protein product is CASSLDTSGHQPQHF.

J is TRBJ1-2 and V is TRBV30; D uncertain. The V and J ends lost 3 bases and 1 base respectively, with 6 bases between them. Germline assignment: CDR1 GTSNPN and CDR2 SVGIG (reference sequence). The CDR3 totals 12 residues. DNA for the CDR3: TGTGCCTGGAGGCGGGATAACTATGGCTACACCTTC. Translated: CAWRRDNYGYTF.

The chain has TRBV18 and TRBJ2-7; tentative D call: TRBD1 (5 bases). CDR3 length equals 13 residues. Trimming stripped 3 bases from V and 7 bases from J, with 13 bases between. Germline V gene sequence: CDR1 KGHSH, CDR2 LQKENI. The CDR3 spells CASSPKQDNEQYF. CDR3 bases: TGTGCCAGCTCACCGAAACAGGACAATGAGCAGTACTTC.

Worth noting for this clonotype: A much larger clone lies one base from this, so it may be a read error. The gene calls are TRBV5-1 and TRBJ2-4; unclear D gene. The CDR3 runs 12 residues. V lost 7 bases, J lost 3 bases, and 8 bases lay in between. The germline V gene encodes CDR1 SGHRS and CDR2 YFSETQ. CDR3 nucleotide sequence: TGCGCCAGCGAAGCTAGCAAAAACATTCAGTACTTC. This translates into CASEASKNIQYF.

The table lists this clonotype with a few counts. The chain has TRBV11-3 and TRBJ2-5; TRBD1 aligns across 7 bases. Germline loops: CDR1 SGHNT, CDR2 YENEEA. The length of the CDR3 is 15 residues. Losses at the gene ends were 3 bases for V and 1 base for J; bases not matched to a gene: 5. The CDR3, as DNA: TGTGCCAGCAGCTTCGGGGACAGCGTCCAAGAGACCCAGTACTTC. Protein: CASSFGDSVQETQYF.

A word on this clonotype: A much more abundant neighbour one base away suggests this may be a read error. This chain links TRBV29-1 with TRBJ1-2; TRBD1 matches 9 bases. This CDR3 has 12 residues. CDR1 is SQVTM and CDR2 is ANQGSEA in the germline V gene. Trimming cost V 4 bases and J 8 bases; bases outside gene matches: 5. The CDR3: CSVVTGGRGYTF. The CDR3 coding sequence is TGCAGCGTTGTGACAGGGGGACGAGGCTACACCTTC.

With respect to this clonotype: A clone one base away is much larger, so this may be a read error. The chain combines TRBV20-1 with TRBJ1-3; TRBD1 is a possible D gene (5 bases). The CDR3 runs to 15 residues. CDR1 and CDR2 (germline): DFQATT, SNEGSKA (reference sequence). This chain's CDR3 is CSARDPGRSGNTTYF. In DNA, the CDR3 is TGCAGTGCTAGAGATCCAGGGCGGTCTGGAAACACCACATATTTT.

This clonotype has a handful of counts. The rearrangement uses TRBV11-2 and TRBJ1-5; no reliable D call. Trimming left V 1 base short and J 6 bases short, with 7 bases between. The germline V gene has CDR1 SGHAT and CDR2 FQNNGV. This CDR3 is 13 amino acids long. This chain's CDR3 is CASSLARFQPQHF. The DNA for the CDR3 is TGTGCCAGCAGCTTAGCCAGGTTTCAGCCCCAGCATTTT. The variable domain in full, completed from reference TRBV11-2 and TRBJ1-5, reads EAGVAQSPRYKIIEKRQSVAFWCNPISGHATLYWYQQILGQGPKLLIQFQNNGVVDDSQLPKDRFSAERLKGVDSTLKIQPAKLEDSAVYLCASSLARFQPQHFGDGTRLSIL.

For this clonotype: Given a much more abundant clone one base away, this may be a read error. V usage is TRBV4-3 and J usage is TRBJ2-1, with 12 bases identical to TRBD2. V lost 7 bases, J lost 7 bases, and 8 bases stayed unmatched. The germline gives CDR1 LGHNA, CDR2 YSLEER. CDR3 length: 15 amino acids. Here the CDR3 DNA reads TGCGCCAGCAACCTGACTAGCGGGAGAGGAAATGAGCAGTTCTTC. Translating it yields CASNLTSGRGNEQFF.

The genes are TRBV7-2 and TRBJ1-1, with D perhaps matching TRBD1 (5 bases). This CDR3 comprises 14 residues. Germline V gene lookup returns CDR1 SGHTA and CDR2 FQGNSA. V gave up 8 bases and J gave up 1 base, with 14 bases separating them. CDR3 sequence reads: CASQLQGGNTEAFF. The CDR3 DNA reads TGTGCCAGCCAACTTCAGGGTGGGAACACTGAAGCTTTCTTT.

This clonotype was seen repeatedly, ten times or more. The rearrangement links TRBV6-2 or TRBV6-3 to TRBJ2-7; weak D call: TRBD2 (6 bases). Trimming cost V 1 base and J 3 bases, with 10 bases left between them. Germline values: CDR1 MNHEY, CDR2 SVGEGT. The CDR3 extends over 14 amino acids. CDR3 DNA sequence: TGTGCCAGCAGTTACTGGGACTCCCTCTACGAGCAGTACTTC. This codes for CASSYWDSLYEQYF.

A word on this clonotype: This could be a read error, since a much larger clone is one nucleotide away. This chain links TRBV20-1 with TRBJ2-7; TRBD2 aligns across 7 bases. J was trimmed by 10 bases and V by 3 bases; bases with no gene match: 15. This CDR3 has 14 amino acids. From germline, CDR1 is DFQATT and CDR2 SNEGSKA (reference sequence). The CDR3: CSASSGTTREAQYF. CDR3 nucleotide sequence: TGCAGTGCTAGCTCCGGGACTACCCGGGAGGCCCAGTACTTC.

The CDR3 sequence is CSVTGLLAKNIQYF. CDR3 sequence (DNA): TGCAGCGTGACGGGTCTACTAGCCAAAAACATTCAGTACTTC. This sequence joins TRBV29-1 and TRBJ2-4, with D unresolved. V was clipped by 6 bases and J by 0 bases, with 12 bases between them. This CDR3 has 14 residues. Germline V gene data show CDR1 as SQVTM and CDR2 as ANQGSEA.

The rearrangement joins TRBV18 to TRBJ1-1; D unclear. V was cut by 1 base and J by 1 base, with 4 bases left in between. The length of the CDR3 is 13 residues. The V gene's germline CDR1 is KGHSH and CDR2 LQKENI. The CDR3: CASSPHKNTEAFF. The CDR3 coding sequence is TGTGCCAGCTCACCACACAAGAACACTGAAGCTTTCTTT.

This clonotype was recorded a few times. This may be a read error, as it is one base from a much larger clone. V and J are TRBV12-3 or TRBV12-4 and TRBJ2-7; 8 nucleotides match TRBD2. The CDR3 loop spans 15 amino acids. The V segment lost 5 bases and the J segment 7 bases; nucleotides outside the gene matches: 13. The CDR3 sequence is CASSRAAGGYNEQYF. Written as DNA, the CDR3 is TGTGCCAGCAGTAGGGCGGCGGGGGGCTACAATGAGCAGTACTTC.

This clonotype was observed many times. The chain is built from TRBV20-1 and TRBJ2-1; D may correspond to TRBD1 or TRBD2 (6 bases each). The V end was cut by 3 bases, the J end by 7 bases, with 13 bases between. This CDR3 is 13 amino acids long. Germline CDR1 is DFQATT and CDR2 is SNEGSKA (reference sequence). CDR3 bases: TGCAGTGCTAGCCCAACAGGGAGGAATGAGCAGTTCTTC. Translated, it gives CSASPTGRNEQFF.

This clonotype was observed many times. The chain recombines TRBV4-2 with TRBJ2-1; 9 nucleotides match TRBD2. From germline, CDR1 is LGHNA and CDR2 YNFKEQ. The V and J ends lost 6 bases and 0 bases, in that order; junction bases with no gene match: 6. CDR3 length: 16 amino acids. The CDR3 DNA follows: TGTGCCAGCAGGGCCCTAGCGGGGACCTCCTACAATGAGCAGTTCTTC. Translated, it gives CASRALAGTSYNEQFF.

The rearrangement links TRBV5-1 to TRBJ2-5; 8 nucleotides match TRBD2. V gave up 1 base and J gave up 13 bases; unmatched junction bases: 15. The CDR3 runs to 15 residues. CDR1 SGHRS and CDR2 YFSETQ come from the germline V gene. The CDR3 sequence is CASSLITSGTPVPYF. The DNA of the CDR3 is TGCGCCAGCAGCTTGATTACTAGCGGTACCCCCGTTCCGTACTTC.

This clonotype appeared a few times. At one end, the junction sequence differs from germline, possibly due to a read error. The chain uses TRBV6-5 and TRBJ2-3, with 12 bases aligning to TRBD1. Germline V lookup: CDR1 MNHEY, CDR2 SVGAGI. The CDR3 loop spans 16 amino acids. CDR3 DNA: TGTGCCAGCAGTGACTCCGGGACAGGGGGCCATAGAACGCAGTATTTT. Protein: CASSDSGTGGHRTQYF.

As for this clonotype: This may be a read error, as it is one base from a much larger clone. The chain couples TRBV20-1 to TRBJ1-5, with 10 bases fitting TRBD1. The CDR3 length is 14 residues. Germline loops: CDR1 DFQATT, CDR2 SNEGSKA (reference sequence). V shed 6 bases and J 7 bases; nucleotides not matched to a gene: 9. CDR3 sequence (DNA): TGCAGTGCCAGGCCGGGACAGGGGTGGCAGCCCCAGCATTTT. This gives the protein CSARPGQGWQPQHF.

This clonotype was detected once. Relative to the germline gene, one junction end is altered; a read error may explain this. The chain carries TRBV7-2 and TRBJ2-2; TRBD2 is a possible D gene (5 bases). This CDR3 has 15 residues. Germline V gives CDR1 SGHTA, CDR2 FQGNSA. The CDR3 region is CASSLVRRNTGERFF. Written as DNA, the CDR3 is TGTGCCAGCAGCTTAGTGAGACGGAACACCGGGGAGCGGTTTTTT.

This clonotype was seen many times. The rearrangement links TRBV25-1 to TRBJ2-1, with D possibly matching TRBD1 (5 bases). Germline V gives CDR1 MGHDK, CDR2 SYGVNS. This CDR3 region has 16 residues. V was cut by 4 bases and J by 0 bases, with 13 bases left in between. The CDR3 DNA sequence: TGTGCCAGCAGTGCTTTAACAGGTAGCTCCTACAATGAGCAGTTCTTC. Translated: CASSALTGSSYNEQFF.

A remark on this clonotype: One base away lies a much larger clone, so this may be a sequencing read error. V gene TRBV20-1 combines with J gene TRBJ1-5; 9 bases fit TRBD1. Germline V gene sequence: CDR1 DFQATT, CDR2 SNEGSKA (reference sequence). This CDR3 is built from 16 residues. In DNA, the CDR3 is TGCAGTGCTATCCCTTTACAGGGGGCGAGCAATCAGTCCCAGCATTTT. Translating it yields CSAIPLQGASNQSQHF.